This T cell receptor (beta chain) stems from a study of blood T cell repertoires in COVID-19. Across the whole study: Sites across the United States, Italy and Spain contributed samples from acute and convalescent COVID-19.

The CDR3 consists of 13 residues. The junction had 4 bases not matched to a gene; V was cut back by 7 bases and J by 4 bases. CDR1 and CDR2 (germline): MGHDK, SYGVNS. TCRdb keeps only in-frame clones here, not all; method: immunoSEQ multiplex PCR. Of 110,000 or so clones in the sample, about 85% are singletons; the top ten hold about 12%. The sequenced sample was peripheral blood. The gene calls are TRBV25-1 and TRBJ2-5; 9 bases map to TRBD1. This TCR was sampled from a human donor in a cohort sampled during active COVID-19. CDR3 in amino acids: CASTQGARETQYF. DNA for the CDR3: TGTGCCAGCACACAGGGGGCGAGAGAGACCCAGTACTTC.